Listed below are T cell receptor beta chains from one sample, sequenced in a study of T-cell reconstitution after alpha-beta-depleted transplantation in children. In TCRdb, the PCR reads were re-called with MiXCR into one record per CDR3 protein. The table has just over 950,000 distinct CDR3 sequences, about 31% seen once; the top ten hold 28%. Source: PBMCs, mostly from graft donor cells, taken 360 days after TCRalphabeta/CD19-depleted stem cell transplant. These TCRs come from a boy younger than two who had a stem cell transplant for SCID, so the T cells may come from the graft donor. CDR3s leave out the opening cysteine and the closing phenylalanine or tryptophan.

v_call cdr3_aa
TRBV6-2/TRBV6-3 ASRSPSQGTD
TRBV10-3 AISEKGTGAYEQY
TRBV20-1 SAVSEDEQY
TRBV20-1 SASGLAFVSDSYEQY
TRBV12-3/TRBV12-4 ASSLGTSHGETQY
TRBV12-3/TRBV12-4 ASSLVLGVGNQPQH
TRBV7-9 ASSSEGFRADTQY
TRBV10-1 ASSAGGWDYGYT
TRBV3-1 ASSQGSSGGNQPQH
TRBV11-1 ASSLEGSRDTQY
TRBV27 ASSAQGMNTEAF
TRBV7-9 ASSTSLGAQVPTQY
TRBV5-1 ASSLAVLETQY
TRBV5-1 ASKYEQGIYGYT